The 21 T cell receptor beta chains below come from one sample, sequenced in a study of shared clonotypes between healthy human individuals. Some clones are missing from TCRdb's copy, which holds only in-frame ones; the method was immunoSEQ multiplex PCR. Of a few hundred thousand clones listed, around 81% were seen once; the top ten hold around 13%. Input material: PBMCs. All receptors come from a woman aged 40 to 50 in good health. Some clones in this sample may be carry-over from other donors' samples.

This clone was picked up a small number of times. V usage is TRBV6-6 and J usage is TRBJ2-7; D perhaps matches TRBD2 (6 bases). Germline V gene sequence: CDR1 MNHNY, CDR2 SVGAGI (reference sequence). Trimming shortened V by 8 bases and J by 2 bases, and 13 bases separated the two germline ends. CDR3 length: 13 residues. DNA of the CDR3: TGTGCCAGCCGGACCGGGGGAGCCTACGAGCAGTACTTC. This sequence encodes CASRTGGAYEQYF.

The gene calls are TRBV11-2 and TRBJ2-7; either TRBD1 or TRBD2 may supply D (7 bases each). The CDR3 sequence is 14 residues long. V lost 3 bases and J lost 4, with 13 bases in between. Germline lookup yields CDR1 SGHAT and CDR2 FQNNGV. The DNA of the CDR3 is TGTGCCAGCAGCTTGGGCAGGGGGGGATACGAGCAGTACTTC. This sequence encodes CASSLGRGGYEQYF.

This clone was found a few times. The rearrangement links TRBV6-6 to TRBJ2-5; perhaps TRBD1 as D (6 bases). This CDR3 has 11 residues. Germline V gene data show CDR1 as MNHNY and CDR2 as SVGAGI (reference sequence). V was shortened by 6 bases and J by 4 bases, with 6 bases between the two germline ends. CDR3 in amino acids: CASSRGETQYF. In DNA form, the CDR3 reads TGTGCCAGCAGCAGGGGAGAGACCCAGTACTTC.

CDR3 DNA: TGTGCCAGCAGTACGGACAGGCGGTCCTCCGACGGCTACACCTTC. It translates to CASSTDRRSSDGYTF. The rearrangement joins TRBV6-5 to TRBJ1-2; 7 bases align to TRBD1. The CDR3 totals 15 residues. Germline loops: CDR1 MNHEY, CDR2 SVGAGI. Germline trimming cut 5 bases from V and 8 bases from J; bases unmatched to any gene: 14.

V is TRBV27 and J is TRBJ2-4; 8 bases are a match to TRBD1. Germline V gene sequence: CDR1 MNHEY, CDR2 SMNVEV (reference sequence). The CDR3 is 15 residues long. V shed 10 bases and J 0 bases; nucleotides not matched to a gene: 8. Written as DNA, the CDR3 is TGTGCCACCCCAGGGGGCGCCCAAGCCAAAAACATTCAGTACTTC. Its protein is CATPGGAQAKNIQYF.

The CDR3 loop is CASSQVGWYQETQYF. The CDR3 DNA is TGTGCCAGCAGCCAAGTGGGGTGGTACCAAGAGACCCAGTACTTC. The V and J genes are TRBV14 and TRBJ2-5; no definite D call. Trimming took off 1 base at V and 0 bases at J, with 9 bases between the two ends. Germline V lookup: CDR1 SGHDN, CDR2 FVKESK. The CDR3 length is 15 residues. Full variable domain (remainder filled in from reference TRBV14 and TRBJ2-5): EAGVTQFPSHSVIEKGQTVTLRCDPISGHDNLYWYRRVMGKEIKFLLHFVKESKQDESGMPNNRFLAERTGGTYSTLKVQPAELEDSGVYFCASSQVGWYQETQYFGPGTRLLVL.

The chain combines TRBV27 with TRBJ2-7; a weak D match, TRBD2 (6 bases). The CDR3 consists of 14 residues. V was trimmed by 2 bases and J by 5 bases, leaving 13 bases between them. The germline gives CDR1 MNHEY, CDR2 SMNVEV (reference sequence). This CDR3 reads CASSLKIAGHEQYF. The CDR3 DNA reads TGTGCCAGCAGTTTAAAGATCGCGGGGCACGAGCAGTACTTC.

In this sample, this clone turned up a few times. The gene calls are TRBV28 and TRBJ2-5, with 9 bases lining up with TRBD2. This CDR3 spans 15 amino acids. CDR1 MDHEN and CDR2 SYDVKM come from the germline V gene. V lost 2 bases, J lost 4 bases, and 5 bases stayed unmatched. CDR3 coding DNA: TGTGCCAGCAGTTTAGCGGGAGGGCCCTCAGAGACCCAGTACTTC. Its translation is CASSLAGGPSETQYF.

The J gene is TRBJ2-2, the V gene TRBV19; D not certain. This CDR3 has 15 residues. Germline values: CDR1 LNHDA, CDR2 SQIVND (reference sequence). V was trimmed by 1 base and J by 2 bases, leaving 8 bases between them. The CDR3 protein is CASSIGQTNTGELFF. The DNA for the CDR3 is TGTGCCAGTAGTATAGGGCAGACAAACACCGGGGAGCTGTTTTTT.

This rearrangement joins TRBV5-1 to TRBJ2-5, with 7 positions matching TRBD2. Germline assignment: CDR1 SGHRS and CDR2 YFSETQ. The CDR3 totals 17 residues. Unmatched junction bases numbered 13, after V lost 0 bases and J lost 5 bases. CDR3: CASSLGDGRSFRETQYF. Here the CDR3 DNA reads TGCGCCAGCAGCTTGGGGGACGGGAGGAGCTTTCGTGAGACCCAGTACTTC.

The rearrangement links TRBV7-9 to TRBJ1-2; no definite D call. The CDR3 has 13 amino acids. The ends were cut back, 3 bases at V and 3 bases at J, with 8 bases in the middle. CDR1 and CDR2 from the germline V gene are SEHNR and FQNEAQ (reference sequence). CDR3 DNA: TGTGCCAGCAGCTTGCGGAACGACTATGGCTACACCTTC. This codes for CASSLRNDYGYTF.

This clone has just one count. The chain uses TRBV10-1 and TRBJ1-1; no definite D call. Germline V CDR1 and CDR2: WNHNN, SYGVQD (reference sequence). The CDR3 sequence is 15 residues long. Trimming removed 5 bases at V and 0 bases at J, with 13 bases between. CDR3 loop: CASSFAPDLNTEAFF. In DNA form, the CDR3 reads TGCGCCAGCAGTTTCGCTCCAGATTTGAACACTGAAGCTTTCTTT.

This chain uses TRBV29-1 with TRBJ2-7, with 7 bases aligning to TRBD1. There are 13 residues in the CDR3. V was clipped by 7 bases and J by 2 bases; unmatched bases: 8. Germline assignment: CDR1 SQVTM and CDR2 ANQGSEA. The CDR3 sequence is CSAWDSSPYEQYF. DNA for the CDR3: TGCAGCGCTTGGGACAGCTCCCCCTACGAGCAGTACTTC.

The V and J genes are TRBV30 and TRBJ2-7; possibly TRBD1 for D (5 bases). Trimming shortened V by 0 bases and J by 2 bases, and 5 bases separated the two germline ends. The germline V gene encodes CDR1 GTSNPN and CDR2 SVGIG (reference sequence). CDR3 length: 12 residues. The CDR3 DNA sequence: TGTGCCTGGAGTGTAGGGGCCTACGAGCAGTACTTC. It specifies CAWSVGAYEQYF.

The V call is TRBV28, the J call TRBJ1-3; D not certain. V lost 2 bases and J 5 bases, leaving 7 bases between the germline ends. In germline, CDR1 is MDHEN, CDR2 SYDVKM. CDR3 length: 13 amino acids. This chain's CDR3 is CASSLNGRNTIYF. CDR3 DNA sequence: TGTGCCAGCAGTTTAAATGGTCGAAACACCATATATTTT. Variable domain in full (rest from reference TRBV28 and TRBJ1-3): DVKVTQSSRYLVKRTGEKVFLECVQDMDHENMFWYRQDPGLGLRLIYFSYDVKMKEKGDIPEGYSVSREKKERFSLILESASTNQTSMYLCASSLNGRNTIYFGEGSWLTVV.

At least ten counts were recorded for this clone. The same CDR3 arises from other DNA sequences in this sample as well. This chain connects TRBV30 to TRBJ1-2, with a possible D match to TRBD1 (6 bases). Trimming shortened V by 4 bases and J by 4 bases, and 16 bases separated the two germline ends. The CDR3 runs 14 residues. Germline V gene sequence: CDR1 GTSNPN, CDR2 SVGIG (reference sequence). The CDR3 sequence is CAWTPSETGYGYTF. CDR3 nucleotides: TGTGCCTGGACCCCCTCTGAGACAGGCTATGGCTACACCTTC.

This clone occurred once. The chain carries TRBV7-9 and TRBJ2-2; TRBD2 agrees at 7 bases. The J segment lost 6 bases and the V segment lost 2 bases, leaving 3 bases of the junction unmatched. Germline CDR1 SEHNR, CDR2 FQNEAQ (reference sequence). The CDR3 is 14 residues long. The CDR3 is CASSLSGDSGELFF. CDR3 nucleotide sequence: TGTGCCAGCAGCTTAAGCGGGGATTCCGGGGAGCTGTTTTTT.

Remarks on this clone: A junction end diverges from the germline sequence, so it may reflect a read error. The rearrangement joins TRBV5-4 to TRBJ2-7, with TRBD2 identical over 13 bases. This CDR3 is 17 amino acids long. The germline gives CDR1 SGHNT, CDR2 YYREEE (reference sequence). The CDR3 loop reads CASSLRRTSGSGCEQYF. CDR3 bases: TGCGCCAGCAGCTTAAGACGGACTAGCGGGAGTGGTTGCGAGCAGTACTTC.

This clone was seen only once. The V and J genes are TRBV4-2 and TRBJ2-1; 7 bases agree with TRBD2. Germline CDR1 is LGHNA and CDR2 is YNFKEQ. V trimming: 0 bases; J trimming: 5 bases; junction bases outside the gene matches: 7. The CDR3 length is 16 residues. CDR3 DNA: TGTGCCAGCAGCCAAGATGGGTCTAGCGGTGACAATGAGCAGTTCTTC. It codes for CASSQDGSSGDNEQFF.

The chain combines TRBV29-1 with TRBJ2-7; D possibly corresponds to TRBD1 (6 bases). The CDR3 has 13 amino acids. V shed 7 bases and J shed 3 bases, with 16 bases lying between them. Germline V gene lookup returns CDR1 SQVTM and CDR2 ANQGSEA. CDR3 in DNA: TGCAGCGACCCGGGGACATCTAGCTACGAGCAGTACTTC. This gives the protein CSDPGTSSYEQYF.

V usage is TRBV28 and J usage is TRBJ1-2, with a possible D match to TRBD1 (5 bases). The germline CDR1 and CDR2 sequences are MDHEN and SYDVKM. V gave up 8 bases and J gave up 0 bases, with 10 bases separating them. The CDR3 runs 13 residues. The CDR3 coding sequence is TGTGCCAGCGGACCGGGGGCTAACTATGGCTACACCTTC. The encoded protein is CASGPGANYGYTF.